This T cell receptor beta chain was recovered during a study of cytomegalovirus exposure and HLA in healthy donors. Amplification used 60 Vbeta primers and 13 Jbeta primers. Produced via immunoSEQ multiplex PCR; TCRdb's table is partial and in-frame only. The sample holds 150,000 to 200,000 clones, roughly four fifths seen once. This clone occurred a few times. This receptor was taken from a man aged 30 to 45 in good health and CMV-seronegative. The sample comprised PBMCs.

The chain's CDR3 is CASRPRRGNYNEQFF. The CDR3 coding sequence is TGTGCCAGCAGACCAAGGAGGGGAAATTACAATGAGCAGTTCTTC. The chain uses TRBV6-1 and TRBJ2-1; D perhaps matches TRBD2 (6 bases). Deletions cut 6 bases from V and 4 bases from J, with 16 bases between. The CDR3 consists of 15 residues. Germline CDR1 and CDR2: MNHNS and SASEGT.